This TCR beta chain is drawn from a study of T cells after yellow fever vaccination. V lost 4 bases and J lost 0, with 8 bases in between. Germline V gene sequence: CDR1 SGHNT, CDR2 YYREEE (reference sequence). This CDR3 contains 14 residues. The sample holds a few counts of this clonotype. What it binds is unknown. MiXCR, applied by TCRdb to the 5' RACE reads, yields one record per CDR3 protein. Among about 310,000 distinct CDR3 sequences listed, 3.6% were seen once. Points from the study as a whole: The secondary response was weaker but peaked faster, day 5 versus 15. Most primary-vaccination clones recurred post-booster (more than 95% CD4, 85% to 90% CD8).

The J gene is TRBJ2-1, the V gene TRBV5-4; no clear D gene. The sequencing here drew on PBMCs, taken on the day of the yellow fever booster vaccination. The clonotype comes from a man between 18 and 35 years old who received the YFV17D yellow fever vaccine. CDR3 bases: TGTGCCAGCAGCCTGGTTAACTCCTACAATGAGCAGTTCTTC. Its translation: CASSLVNSYNEQFF.